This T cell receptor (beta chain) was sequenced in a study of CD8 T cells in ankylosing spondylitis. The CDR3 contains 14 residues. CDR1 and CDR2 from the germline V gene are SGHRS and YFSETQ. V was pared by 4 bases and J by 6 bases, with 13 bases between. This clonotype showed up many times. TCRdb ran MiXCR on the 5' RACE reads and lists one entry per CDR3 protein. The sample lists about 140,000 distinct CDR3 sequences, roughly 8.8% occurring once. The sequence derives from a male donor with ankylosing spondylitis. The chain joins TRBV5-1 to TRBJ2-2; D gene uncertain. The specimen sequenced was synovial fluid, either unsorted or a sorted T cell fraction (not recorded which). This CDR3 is CASSLLQMPGELFF. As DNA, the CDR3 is TGCGCCAGCAGCCTGCTACAGATGCCCGGGGAGCTGTTTTTT.